The subject of this entry is one TCR beta chain. These data originate in a study of blood T cell repertoires in COVID-19. Trimming removed 1 base from V and 0 bases from J, with 10 bases in between. This CDR3 comprises 16 residues. Germline CDR1 is SGHTA and CDR2 is FQGNSA. In the authors' workflow: Researchers report that nucleated cell counts were estimated from reference gene primer amplification. Here immunoSEQ multiplex PCR was the method, and the copy in TCRdb shows in-frame clones only, minus some. V and J calls and clone size come straight from that table; D and trimming were deduced from the DNA. The sample yields roughly 170,000 clones, more than 80% seen once.

The chain uses TRBV7-2 and TRBJ2-1, with D hard to call. Sequenced: PBMCs or T cells enriched from blood (not recorded which). This clonotype originated in a man aged 50 or older who had recovered from COVID-19. CDR3 sequence (DNA): TGTGCCAGCAGCTTAGGTCCAGGAAGCTCCTACAATGAGCAGTTCTTC. Amino acids: CASSLGPGSSYNEQFF.